Reported below is one TCR beta chain. Germline is not matched at one junction end, which may reflect a read error. Germline CDR1 and CDR2: SGHVS and FNYEAQ. The CDR3 runs to 17 residues. This entry is derived from a study of blood T cell repertoires in COVID-19. Study details: PBMCs, B-cell-depleted T cells, or T cells provided the cDNA or gDNA that made up the material.

Sequencing used immunoSEQ multiplex PCR; TCRdb keeps in-frame clones, though not all of them. The table shows about 190,000 clones, with around 85% occurring only once. The rearrangement joins TRBV7-6 to TRBJ2-2; 10 bases line up with TRBD2. The clonotype originates from a woman aged 45-65 years with acute or convalescent COVID-19. Sequenced material: peripheral blood. CDR3 coding DNA: TGTGCCAGCAGCTTAGATAGTAGCGGGAGGAACGCCGGGGAGCTGTTTTTT. Translation: CASSLDSSGRNAGELFF.